This entry lists 7 T cell receptor beta chains sequenced from one sample in a study of T cells in Graves' hyperthyroidism and ophthalmopathy. TCR beta CDR3 region amplification was performed from RNA transcripts. HTBI primers were used for first-round RT-PCR of the TCR CDR3. TCRdb reprocessed the multiplex PCR reads with MiXCR, giving one entry per CDR3 protein. This sample has around 190,000 distinct CDR3 sequences, with about 15% found just once. The specimen sequenced was blood. The receptor source for this set is a woman between 50 and 59 years old with Graves' hyperthyroidism.

This clonotype was observed at least ten times. The chain couples TRBV6-2 or TRBV6-3 to TRBJ2-1; TRBD1 matches 9 bases. V was pared by 5 bases and J by 3 bases, with 5 bases of the junction left unmatched. The CDR3 is made up of 15 amino acids. Germline V lookup: CDR1 MNHEY, CDR2 SVGEGT. The DNA for the CDR3 is TGTGCCAGCAGTCGGACAGGGGACATCTACAATGAGCAGTTCTTC. Its translation: CASSRTGDIYNEQFF.

This clonotype was seen ten or more times. This chain connects TRBV5-5 to TRBJ1-1; 8 bases align to TRBD1. J was trimmed by 1 base and V by 3 bases; bases with no gene match: 8. This CDR3 is built from 16 residues. Germline-derived CDR1 and CDR2 are SGHKS and YYEKEE (reference sequence). The CDR3 loop is CASSSSDRGRNTEAFF. In DNA form, the CDR3 reads TGTGCCAGCAGCTCCTCTGACAGGGGAAGGAACACTGAAGCTTTCTTT.

This clonotype has at least ten counts. The V gene is TRBV20-1, the J gene TRBJ2-7; TRBD2 agrees at 11 bases. Germline V gene data show CDR1 as DFQATT and CDR2 as SNEGSKA (reference sequence). This CDR3 is built from 14 residues. V lost 6 bases, J lost 3 bases, and 7 bases stayed unmatched. In DNA, the CDR3 is TGCAGTGCAGGACTAGCGGGCGTGAGCTACGAGCAGTACTTC. Protein product: CSAGLAGVSYEQYF.

Many counts were recorded for this clonotype. The V and J genes are TRBV20-1 and TRBJ1-1; 7 bases are shared with TRBD1. The CDR3 covers 13 residues. V lost 4 bases, J lost 3 bases, and 5 bases stayed unmatched. CDR1 and CDR2 (germline): DFQATT, SNEGSKA (reference sequence). The CDR3 DNA follows: TGCAGTGCTATACCCACAGGGGACACTGAAGCTTTCTTT. Protein sequence: CSAIPTGDTEAFF.

This clonotype came up a few times. This sequence joins TRBV20-1 and TRBJ1-1, with unresolved D. The CDR3 is made up of 14 amino acids. Germline V gene data show CDR1 as DFQATT and CDR2 as SNEGSKA (reference sequence). The V gene lost 3 bases and the J gene lost 4 bases, with 15 bases spanning the gap. This chain's CDR3 is CSARDARGSTEAFF. The CDR3 nucleotides are TGCAGTGCTAGGGACGCCAGAGGGAGCACTGAAGCTTTCTTT.

In its sample, this clonotype was seen many times. This rearrangement joins TRBV7-2 to TRBJ2-3, with D possibly matching TRBD1 (5 bases). Germline values: CDR1 SGHTA, CDR2 FQGNSA. With 7 bases removed from V and 3 bases from J, the gap between germline ends came to 17 bases. The CDR3 contains 15 residues. In DNA form, the CDR3 reads TGTGCCAGCAAAGGAGACAGTTGGTTGACAGATACGCAGTATTTT. Protein sequence: CASKGDSWLTDTQYF.

The J gene is TRBJ2-1, the V gene TRBV11-2, with D maybe TRBD2 (6 bases). The CDR3 has 13 residues. The V end lost 8 bases, the J end lost 8 bases, and 16 bases lay between the germline ends. In germline, CDR1 is SGHAT, CDR2 FQNNGV. The CDR3 loop reads CASRGRGKYEQFF. In nucleotides, the CDR3 is TGTGCCAGCCGAGGGCGGGGAAAGTATGAGCAGTTCTTC.